The sequence of this T cell receptor (beta chain) was determined in a study of CD8 T cells in Susac syndrome. Random hexamers served to reverse transcribe roughly 0.5 to 1 ug RNA. The authors amplified TCR beta CDR3 across 54 Vbeta and 13 Jbeta using immunoSEQ multiplex PCR. TCRdb processed the immunoSEQ multiplex PCR reads anew with MiXCR; each CDR3 protein has one entry. Here the sample spans about 190,000 distinct CDR3 sequences, about 93% being singletons. In blood CD8+ and CD4+ T cells, TCR beta underwent sequencing. The source material was CD4+ T cells from PBMCs. The clonotype comes from a human donor in good health.

The CDR3 DNA is TGCGCCAGCAGCCAAGGAGTACAGGGTACTAGCACAGATACGCAGTATTTT. It translates to CASSQGVQGTSTDTQYF. The chain carries TRBV4-1 and TRBJ2-3, with a possible D match to TRBD1 (6 bases). The CDR3 is 17 residues long. V lost 1 base and J lost 0, with 14 bases in between. CDR1 and CDR2 from the germline V gene are MGHRA and YSYEKL.